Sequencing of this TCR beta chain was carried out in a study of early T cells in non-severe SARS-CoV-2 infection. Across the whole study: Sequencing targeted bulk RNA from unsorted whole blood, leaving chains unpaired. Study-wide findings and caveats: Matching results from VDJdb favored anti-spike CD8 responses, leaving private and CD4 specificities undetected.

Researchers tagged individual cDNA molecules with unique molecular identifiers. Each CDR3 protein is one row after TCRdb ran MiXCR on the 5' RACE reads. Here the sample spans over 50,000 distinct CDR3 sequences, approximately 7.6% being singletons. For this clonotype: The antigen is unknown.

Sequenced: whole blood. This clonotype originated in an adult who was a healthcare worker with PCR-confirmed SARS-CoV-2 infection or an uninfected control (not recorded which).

This CDR3 reads CASSPSGTLWAKNIQYF. For the CDR3, the DNA is TGTGCCAGCAGTCCGTCCGGGACGCTTTGGGCCAAAAACATTCAGTACTTC. The chain uses TRBV27 and TRBJ2-4, with D perhaps TRBD1 or TRBD2 (5 bases each). V lost 5 bases and J 1 base, leaving 18 bases between the germline ends. The germline CDR1 and CDR2 sequences are MNHEY and SMNVEV (reference sequence). The CDR3 consists of 17 residues.